These T cell receptor beta chains were read from a single sample in a study of somatic mutations in cytotoxic T cells in rheumatoid arthritis. Repertoires were generated with immunoSEQ multiplex PCR, while TCRdb's copy carries only in-frame clones and drops some. The sample holds 9,900 or so clones; about 85% are singletons and the top ten take 6.5% to 8%. The sequenced sample consisted of CD8+ T cells sorted from blood. Every receptor here comes from an adult with rheumatoid arthritis. CDR3s include the opening cysteine and the closing phenylalanine or tryptophan. D genes are given only for firm matches. Clone size appears in some rows only: once, few, many, or a class for an expanded clone.

d_gene	v_gene	j_gene	abundance	CDR3nt	CDR3aa
TRBD1	TRBV12-5	TRBJ2-3	NA	TGTGCTAGTGGGACCAACAGGGGGCACACAGATACGCAGTATTTT	CASGTNRGHTDTQYF
TRBD1	TRBV9	TRBJ1-1	few	TGTGCCAGCAGCGGAGGAGACAGGGGGAACACTGAAGCTTTCTTT	CASSGGDRGNTEAFF
NA	TRBV27	TRBJ2-6	NA	TGTGCCAGCAGTTTATCGGGCCTCTCTGGGGCCAACGTCCTGACTTTC	CASSLSGLSGANVLTF
NA	TRBV25-1	TRBJ2-7	few	TGTGCCAGTTCCGACAAGTTGGAACGTGAGCAGTACTTC	CASSDKLEREQYF
TRBD2	TRBV9	TRBJ2-7	NA	TGTGCCAGCGGGAGCGGGGGCCGGTACGAGCAGTACTTC	CASGSGGRYEQYF
NA	TRBV5-5	TRBJ1-1	NA	TGTGCCAGCAGCTTCGGGACACTGAACACTGAAGCTTTCTTT	CASSFGTLNTEAFF
NA	TRBV5-6	TRBJ1-1	NA	TGTGCCAGCAGCTTCCTAACAGTGAACACTGAAGCTTTCTTT	CASSFLTVNTEAFF
NA	TRBV21-1	TRBJ2-3	NA	TGTGCCAGCAGCAAAGATGGATTTTTAAGGGGGCTTCCCATAACAGATACGCAGTATTTT	CASSKDGFLRGLPITDTQYF
TRBD2	TRBV14	TRBJ2-1	NA	TGTGCCAGCAGCCTAGCGGGAGGGCCCAGGAATGAGCAGTTCTTC	CASSLAGGPRNEQFF
NA	TRBV19	TRBJ2-3	NA	TGTGCCAGTAGTCAAGTCGCACTATCGAGAGATTATGATACGCAGTATTTT	CASSQVALSRDYDTQYF
NA	TRBV9	TRBJ1-4	NA	TGTGCCAGCAGCGTATACGGCCAGGGAGGGCGTGAAAAACTGTTTTTT	CASSVYGQGGREKLFF
NA	TRBV6-4	TRBJ2-1	NA	TGTGCCAGCAGTCCCCTAGCGCAGCATGAGCAGTTCTTC	CASSPLAQHEQFF
NA	TRBV28	TRBJ2-3	NA	TGTGCCAGCAGTTTAAACCCCCTGACAGCGACTGGCACAGATACGCAGTATTTT	CASSLNPLTATGTDTQYF
NA	TRBV5-6	TRBJ1-2	NA	TGTGCCAGCAGCTTGTCGGGTGGCTACACCTTC	CASSLSGGYTF
TRBD2	TRBV7-2	TRBJ2-1	large	TGTGCCAGCAGCTCCCAGACCCTCGGGACTAGCGTCCCCGATGAGCAGTTCTTC	CASSSQTLGTSVPDEQFF
TRBD2	TRBV9	TRBJ2-3	NA	TGTGCCAGCAGCGCGGGGCCGGGACTAGCGGGAAGAGGGCGGCAAGATACGCAGTATTTT	CASSAGPGLAGRGRQDTQYF
NA	TRBV19	TRBJ2-2	NA	TGTGCCAGTAGAGGGGGTTGGGGGAATGTTGCCGGGGAGCTGTTTTTT	CASRGGWGNVAGELFF
TRBD1	TRBV6-5	TRBJ1-4	once	TGTGCCAGCAGGGGGACAGCAAATAATGAAAAACTGTTTTTT	CASRGTANNEKLFF
TRBD1	TRBV27	TRBJ2-2	NA	TGTGCCAGCAGACAGGGGCGGAACACCGGGGAGCTGTTTTTT	CASRQGRNTGELFF
TRBD1	TRBV5-6	TRBJ2-7	NA	TGTGCCAGCAGCTCACCGGGACAGGGATCCTACGAGCAGTACTTC	CASSSPGQGSYEQYF
NA	TRBV7-6	TRBJ2-1	NA	TGTGCCAGCGGCGGGATGGGTAGTAAGAATGAGCAGTTCTTC	CASGGMGSKNEQFF
TRBD2	TRBV4-1	TRBJ2-7	NA	TGCGCCAGCAGCCAAACTGAACTAGCGGGAGGGGGTTCCTACGAGCAGTACTTC	CASSQTELAGGGSYEQYF
NA	TRBV5-6	TRBJ1-1	NA	TGTGCCAGCAGCTTGATGAACACTGAAGCTTTCTTT	CASSLMNTEAFF
NA	TRBV5-5	TRBJ2-1	NA	TGTGCCAGCAGCTTGGGAAATGAGCAGTTCTTC	CASSLGNEQFF
NA	TRBV7-6	TRBJ1-1	NA	TGTGCCAGCAGCCAGGCCCCAGGGAACATGAACACTGAAGCTTTCTTT	CASSQAPGNMNTEAFF
NA	TRBV27	TRBJ2-7	NA	TGTGCCAGCAGTCCCCCATCGGTCGAGCAGTACTTC	CASSPPSVEQYF
NA	TRBV15	TRBJ1-3	NA	TGTGCCACCAGCAGAGATGACAGCTCTGGAAACACCATATATTTT	CATSRDDSSGNTIYF
TRBD1	TRBV15	TRBJ2-1	NA	TGTGCCACCAGCAGAGGACAGGGCTACTCTAATGAGCAGTTCTTC	CATSRGQGYSNEQFF
NA	TRBV7-6	TRBJ1-2	NA	TGTGCCAGCAGCTTCCCCGGGGACTATGGCTACACCTTC	CASSFPGDYGYTF
NA	TRBV7-8	TRBJ2-2	NA	TGTGCCAGCAGCGTGGACAGAACCGGGGAGCTGTTTTTT	CASSVDRTGELFF
TRBD2	TRBV5-4	TRBJ2-7	NA	TGTGCCAGCAGCTTGGGGGCGGGAGGGACCTACGAGCAGTACTTC	CASSLGAGGTYEQYF
TRBD1	TRBV11-1	TRBJ2-7	NA	TGTGCCAGCAGCTTCCCGGGACAGGGGTTAGCCGAGCAGTACTTC	CASSFPGQGLAEQYF
TRBD2	TRBV4-2	TRBJ2-3	NA	TGTGCCAGCAGCCCTGGGGGACTAGCGGGATTCCGAGATACGCAGTATTTT	CASSPGGLAGFRDTQYF
NA	TRBV19	TRBJ2-7	NA	TGTGCCAGTTCCCCGGGACAAGTATACGAGCAGTACTTC	CASSPGQVYEQYF
TRBD2	TRBV27	TRBJ2-1	NA	TGTGCCAGCAGTTTAGACGGGGGGTACAATGAGCAGTTCTTC	CASSLDGGYNEQFF
NA	TRBV2	TRBJ1-5	NA	TGTGCCAGCAGGAGGGGTAGGGGTAATCAGCCCCAGCATTTT	CASRRGRGNQPQHF
TRBD2	TRBV2	TRBJ2-3	once	TGTGCCAGCAGTGTCCGGCTAGCGGGGCACACAGATACGCAGTATTTT	CASSVRLAGHTDTQYF
TRBD2	TRBV5-1	TRBJ2-1	NA	TGCGCCAGCAGCTTACAAATCCCCGTGGCTAGCGGGAGTAGGAACAATGAGCAGTTCTTC	CASSLQIPVASGSRNNEQFF
NA	TRBV9	TRBJ2-7	few	TGTGCCAGCAGCGCCTTGAGCTCCTACGAGCAGTACTTC	CASSALSSYEQYF
TRBD2	TRBV27	TRBJ2-7	NA	TGTGCCAGCAGTCCTAGCGGGAGGGCTGGCGACGAGCAGTACTTC	CASSPSGRAGDEQYF
NA	TRBV6-5	TRBJ2-4	NA	TGTGCCAGCAGTTACTCGGCCAGACTTAACATTCAGTACTTC	CASSYSARLNIQYF
TRBD2	TRBV4-2	TRBJ2-1	NA	TGTGCCAGCAGCCAAGAATTTCTAGCGGGAGGTCGATACAATGAGCAGTTCTTC	CASSQEFLAGGRYNEQFF
TRBD1	TRBV5-5	TRBJ2-3	NA	TGTGCCAGCAGCGGGGGACAGGGCGCAGAATGGACAGATACGCAGTATTTT	CASSGGQGAEWTDTQYF
TRBD1	TRBV25-1	TRBJ1-5	few	TGTGCCAGCAGCAGGGGGAATCAGCCCCAGCATTTT	CASSRGNQPQHF
TRBD2	TRBV27	TRBJ2-1	once	TGTGCCAGCAGTTTAAACGGGGGGTCCTACAATGAGCAGTTCTTC	CASSLNGGSYNEQFF
NA	TRBV11-2	TRBJ2-7	NA	TGTGCCAGCAGCTTAGGGATTGCCTACGAGCAGTACTTC	CASSLGIAYEQYF
NA	TRBV6-5	TRBJ2-1	NA	TGTGCCAGCAGAACCCGCAGCTCCTACAATGAGCAGTTCTTC	CASRTRSSYNEQFF
NA	TRBV9	TRBJ2-2	NA	TGTGCCAGCAGCGTAGACCCCGGGGAGCTGTTTTTT	CASSVDPGELFF
NA	TRBV19	TRBJ2-1	NA	TGTGCCAGTAGTATCGGCGGGGCTTACAATGAGCAGTTCTTC	CASSIGGAYNEQFF
NA	TRBV9	TRBJ1-3	NA	TGTGCCAGCAGCGTCGGGGGGCTTCGGGGAAACACCATATATTTT	CASSVGGLRGNTIYF
TRBD1	TRBV28	TRBJ1-4	once	TGTGCCAGCACGCTAGCGGGACAGCCTAATGAAAAACTGTTTTTT	CASTLAGQPNEKLFF
NA	TRBV7-8	TRBJ2-7	NA	TGTGCCAGCAGCCCGCGACAGGCCCCCCTCTACGAGCAGTACTTC	CASSPRQAPLYEQYF
NA	TRBV29-1	TRBJ2-1	NA	TGCAGGGGGAGCGCGCACGGTGAGCAGTTCTTC	CRGSAHGEQFF
NA	TRBV7-2	TRBJ1-1	NA	TGTGCCAGCAGCTTAGGAACAGGGTTTTACATGAACACTGAAGCTTTCTTT	CASSLGTGFYMNTEAFF
TRBD2	TRBV7-8	TRBJ2-3	NA	TGTGCCAGCAGCCCCGGGGCTAGCGGGAGGGGGCTAGATACGCAGTATTTT	CASSPGASGRGLDTQYF
TRBD1	TRBV19	TRBJ1-1	NA	TGTGCCAGTAGTATGGGACAGTATTATGAAGCTTTCTTT	CASSMGQYYEAFF
NA	TRBV5-6	TRBJ1-1	few	TGTGCCAGCAGCTTGTGGACTGAAGCTTTCTTT	CASSLWTEAFF